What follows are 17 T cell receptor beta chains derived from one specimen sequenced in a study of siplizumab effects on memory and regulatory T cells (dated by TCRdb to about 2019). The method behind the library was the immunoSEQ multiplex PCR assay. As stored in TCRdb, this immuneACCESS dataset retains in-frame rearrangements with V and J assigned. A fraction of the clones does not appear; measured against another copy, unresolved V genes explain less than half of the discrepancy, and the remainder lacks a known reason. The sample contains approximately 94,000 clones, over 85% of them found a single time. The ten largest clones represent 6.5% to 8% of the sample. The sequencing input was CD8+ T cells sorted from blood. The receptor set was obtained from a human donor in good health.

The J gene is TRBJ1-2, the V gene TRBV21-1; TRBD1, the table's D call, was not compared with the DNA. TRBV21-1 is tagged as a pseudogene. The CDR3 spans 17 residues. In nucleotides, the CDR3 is TGTGCCAGCAGCTCTCGGATGGGGACAGGGTGCAACTATGGCTACACCTTC. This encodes CASSSRMGTGCNYGYTF.

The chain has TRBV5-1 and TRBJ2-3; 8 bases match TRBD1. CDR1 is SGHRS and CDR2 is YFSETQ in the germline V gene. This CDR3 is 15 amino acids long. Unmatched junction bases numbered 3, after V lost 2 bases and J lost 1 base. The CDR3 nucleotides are TGCGCCAGCAGCTTAACACAGGGGGGCACAGATACGCAGTATTTT. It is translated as CASSLTQGGTDTQYF.

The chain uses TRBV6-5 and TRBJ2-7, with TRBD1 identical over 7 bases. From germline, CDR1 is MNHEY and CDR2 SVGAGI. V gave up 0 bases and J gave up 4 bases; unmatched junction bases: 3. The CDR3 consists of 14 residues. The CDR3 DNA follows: TGTGCCAGCAGTTACTCGAGGGGGCGGTACGAGCAGTACTTC. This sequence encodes CASSYSRGRYEQYF.

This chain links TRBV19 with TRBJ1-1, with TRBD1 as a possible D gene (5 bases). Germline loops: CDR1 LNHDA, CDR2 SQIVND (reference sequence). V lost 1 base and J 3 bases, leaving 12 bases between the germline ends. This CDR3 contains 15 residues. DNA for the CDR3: TGTGCCAGTAGTATAGTTCGAGGGGTGGACACTGAAGCTTTCTTT. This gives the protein CASSIVRGVDTEAFF.

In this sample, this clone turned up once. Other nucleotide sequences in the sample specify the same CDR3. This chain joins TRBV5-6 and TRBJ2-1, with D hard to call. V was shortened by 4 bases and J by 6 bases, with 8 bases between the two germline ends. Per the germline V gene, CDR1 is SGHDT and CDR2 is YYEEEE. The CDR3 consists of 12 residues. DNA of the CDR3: TGTGCCAGCAGCCTAGGATCCAATGAGCAGTTCTTC. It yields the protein CASSLGSNEQFF.

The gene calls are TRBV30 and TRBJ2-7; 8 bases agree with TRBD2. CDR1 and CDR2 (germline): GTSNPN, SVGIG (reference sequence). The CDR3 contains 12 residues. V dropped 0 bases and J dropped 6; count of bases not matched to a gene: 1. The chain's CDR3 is CAWSVAGVEQYF. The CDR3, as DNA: TGTGCCTGGAGTGTAGCGGGGGTCGAGCAGTACTTC.

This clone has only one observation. CDR3 sequence reads: CASSGSPAGVGETQYF. DNA for the CDR3: TGCGCCAGCAGCGGTTCCCCAGCGGGAGTAGGGGAGACCCAGTACTTC. J is TRBJ2-5 and V is TRBV4-1, with TRBD2 identical over 8 bases. After removal of 5 bases from V and 5 bases from J, the junction contained 13 bases not matched to a gene. CDR1 and CDR2 from the germline V gene are MGHRA and YSYEKL. This CDR3 has 16 residues.

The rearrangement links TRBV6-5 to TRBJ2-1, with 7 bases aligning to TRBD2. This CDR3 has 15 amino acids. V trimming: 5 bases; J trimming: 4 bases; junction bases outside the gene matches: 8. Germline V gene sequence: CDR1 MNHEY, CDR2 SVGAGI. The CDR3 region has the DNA TGTGCCAGCAGTATAGCGGGTCCCCCTTACAATGAGCAGTTCTTC. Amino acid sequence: CASSIAGPPYNEQFF.

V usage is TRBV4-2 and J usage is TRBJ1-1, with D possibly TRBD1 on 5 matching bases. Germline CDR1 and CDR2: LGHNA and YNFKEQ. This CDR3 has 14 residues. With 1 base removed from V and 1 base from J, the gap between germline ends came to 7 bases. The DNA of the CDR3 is TGTGCCAGCAGCCAAGGGACACAGAACACTGAAGCTTTCTTT. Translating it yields CASSQGTQNTEAFF.

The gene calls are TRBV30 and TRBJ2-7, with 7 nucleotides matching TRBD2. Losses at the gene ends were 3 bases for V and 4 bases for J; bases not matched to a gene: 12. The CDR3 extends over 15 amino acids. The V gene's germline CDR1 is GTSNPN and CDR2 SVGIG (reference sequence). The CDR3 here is CAWSPWAGALYEQYF. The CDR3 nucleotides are TGTGCCTGGAGCCCTTGGGCGGGAGCTTTATACGAGCAGTACTTC.

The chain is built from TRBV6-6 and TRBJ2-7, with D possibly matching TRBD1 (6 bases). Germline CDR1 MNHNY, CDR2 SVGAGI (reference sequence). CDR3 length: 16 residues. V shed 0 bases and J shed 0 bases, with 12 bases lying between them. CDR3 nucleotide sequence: TGTGCCAGCAGTTACTCGCCCCAGGGGAGCTCCTACGAGCAGTACTTC. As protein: CASSYSPQGSSYEQYF.

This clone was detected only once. The chain's CDR3 is CASSLDRAAFTEAFF. In nucleotides, the CDR3 is TGTGCCAGCAGCCTAGACAGAGCCGCCTTCACTGAAGCTTTCTTT. This chain uses TRBV4-2 with TRBJ1-1; TRBD1 is a possible D gene (5 bases). Deletions cut 4 bases from V and 4 bases from J, with 16 bases between. Germline assignment: CDR1 LGHNA and CDR2 YNFKEQ. The CDR3 runs 15 residues.

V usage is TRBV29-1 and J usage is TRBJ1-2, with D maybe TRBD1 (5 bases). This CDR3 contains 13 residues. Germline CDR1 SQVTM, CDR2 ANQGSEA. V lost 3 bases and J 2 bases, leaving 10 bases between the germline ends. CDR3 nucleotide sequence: TGCAGCGTTGATTTTTGGGGGAACTATGGCTACACCTTC. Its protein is CSVDFWGNYGYTF.

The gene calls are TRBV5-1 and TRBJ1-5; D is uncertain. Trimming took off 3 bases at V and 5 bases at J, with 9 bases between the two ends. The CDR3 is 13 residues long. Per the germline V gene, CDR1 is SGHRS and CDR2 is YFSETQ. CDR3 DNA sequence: TGCGCCAGCAGCTCCGGAGAACATCAGCCCCAGCATTTT. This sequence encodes CASSSGEHQPQHF.

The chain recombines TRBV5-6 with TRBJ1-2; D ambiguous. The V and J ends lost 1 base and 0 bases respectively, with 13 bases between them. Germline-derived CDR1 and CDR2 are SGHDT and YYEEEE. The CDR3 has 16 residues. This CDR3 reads CASSLKGAYTNYGYTF. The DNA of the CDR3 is TGTGCCAGCAGCTTGAAAGGAGCCTACACTAACTATGGCTACACCTTC.

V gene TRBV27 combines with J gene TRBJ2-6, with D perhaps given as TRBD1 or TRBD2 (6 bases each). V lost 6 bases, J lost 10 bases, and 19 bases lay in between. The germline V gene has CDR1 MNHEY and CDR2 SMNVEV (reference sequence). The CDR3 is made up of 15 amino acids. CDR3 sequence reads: CASSPMGGGFNVLTF. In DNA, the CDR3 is TGTGCCAGCAGCCCTATGGGGGGCGGATTTAACGTCCTGACTTTC.

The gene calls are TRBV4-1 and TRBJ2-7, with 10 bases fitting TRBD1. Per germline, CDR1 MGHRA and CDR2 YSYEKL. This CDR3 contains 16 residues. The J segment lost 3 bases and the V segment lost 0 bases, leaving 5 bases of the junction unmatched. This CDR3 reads CASSQDPGQGGYEQYF. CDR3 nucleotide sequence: TGCGCCAGCAGCCAAGACCCAGGACAGGGGGGCTACGAGCAGTACTTC.